This TCR beta chain was sequenced in a study of blood T cell repertoires in COVID-19 (dated by TCRdb to 2018 to 2020). About the study as a whole: Samples covering the acute and convalescent phases of COVID-19 were provided by collaborators in the United States, Italy and Spain. The samples were drawn from the first 160 participants of the ongoing ImmuneRACE study and from over 950 subjects provided by 6 global collaborators. Deeply sampled blood TCRbeta repertoires from subjects exposed to, actively infected with, or recovered from COVID-19 were included in the dataset. The prospective study material was composed of cDNA or gDNA derived from T cells, B-cell-depleted T cells, or PBMCs. A de-identified subject ID, COVID-19 status, age in years and sex were almost always included in the sample metadata. Where HLA class I and class II types were available, the types were taken from metadata supplied by the sample provider, not from assay-based typing. The repertoires were made available in a free public database intended to serve as a resource for research on the immune response to SARS-CoV-2.

TCRbeta CDR3 regions were amplified from genomic DNA using the immunoSEQ Assay, a bias-controlled multiplex PCR. The original pipeline was this. The number of nucleated cells in each sample was estimated from the amplification of reference gene primers within the assay. To quantify the absolute abundance of each unique TCRbeta CDR3 rearrangement, sequence reads were collapsed and filtered. For each sample, productive Simpson clonality was calculated as the square root of Simpson's diversity index over productive rearrangements. Drawn from immuneACCESS, this table holds only the in-frame rearrangements with V and J called that TCRdb kept. Clones are partly lost; checked studies trace under half to an unresolved V gene and leave the rest unexplained. The V and J calls and the clone size are those of that table, but D and trimming were determined from the DNA. The table for this sample lists fewer than 500,000 clones; 75% to 90% of them were counted only once. The top ten clones comprise roughly 1.1% of the sample.

The V end loses 1 base and the J end loses 2 bases, and a stretch of 15 bases separates them. Taken from cysteine to phenylalanine, the CDR3 has 16 residues. The entry retains the CDR3 DNA only, 48 bases that are in frame from base 1. From a lookup of the germline V gene (reference sequence), CDR1 and CDR2 are GTSNPN and SVGIG. In the prospective study, participants were roughly 18 to 100 years old, resided in about two dozen geographic areas of the United States, and were enrolled through a virtual design. To assign participants to cohorts, the prospective study relied on clinical history that participants themselves reported in a screening survey and a study questionnaire. Recovered participants in ImmuneRACE Cohort 3 were defined by two consecutive negative NP/OP PCR tests, clearance by a healthcare professional, or resolution of symptoms. In the prospective study, whole blood, serum and a nasopharyngeal or oropharyngeal swab were collected from each participant by mobile phlebotomists. Additional blood draws and questionnaires over an approximately two-month period could optionally be provided by prospective study participants. Blood samples from the prospective study were shipped frozen or at room temperature prior to DNA extraction.

Here is what the overall study found, with its caveats: Clinical and demographic metadata were provided uncurated, with the amount varying by source and participant.

Of note for this clone: Its cognate antigen has yet to be identified. No much larger clonotype is one base removed from it; base qualities were not supplied.

Material for sequencing was PBMCs or T cells enriched from blood (not recorded which). The V and J segments used are TRBV30 and TRBJ1-5, with an unclear D gene assignment. This receptor was obtained from a man younger than 40 who had recovered from COVID-19. DNA sequence: TGTGCCTGGAGTGAGTCCAGGTTTATGGGCAATCAGCCCCAGCATTTT. This yields the protein CAWSESRFMGNQPQHF.